This T cell receptor (beta chain) was recovered during a study of lymphopenia after photon versus proton radiotherapy. The CDR3 consists of 14 residues. Germline-derived CDR1 and CDR2 are SGHAT and FQNNGV. The V gene lost 5 bases and the J gene lost 7 bases, with 17 bases spanning the gap. Clones were sequenced by immunoSEQ multiplex PCR, and TCRdb holds only the in-frame ones, with some missing. The repertoire has 150,000 to 200,000 clones, around nine tenths of them found once; the top ten carry approximately 4.8%. The TCR sequence derives from a man over 45 with gastric cancer. The rearrangement uses TRBV11-2 and TRBJ1-2; D unresolved. The sequences come from peripheral blood, collected from a patient treated with photon-based radiotherapy. The CDR3 is CASSPGRAVGGYTF. The DNA for the CDR3 is TGTGCCAGCAGCCCCGGACGGGCGGTTGGTGGCTACACCTTC.